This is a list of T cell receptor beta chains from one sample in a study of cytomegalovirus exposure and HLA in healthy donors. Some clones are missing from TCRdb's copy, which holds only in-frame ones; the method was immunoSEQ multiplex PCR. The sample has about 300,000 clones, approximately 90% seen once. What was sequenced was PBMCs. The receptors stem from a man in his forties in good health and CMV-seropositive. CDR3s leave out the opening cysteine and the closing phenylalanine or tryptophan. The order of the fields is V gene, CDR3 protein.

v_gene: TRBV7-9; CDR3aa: ASSLLRGTNTEAF
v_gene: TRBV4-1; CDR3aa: ASSQVRTSGSSTDTQY
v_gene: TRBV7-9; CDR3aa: ASSSRSHRTYEQY
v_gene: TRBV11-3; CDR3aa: ASSLVGTSGYNEQF
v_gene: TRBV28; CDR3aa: ASSFPGDRQPQH
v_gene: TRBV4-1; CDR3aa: ASSQEGTGSYEQY
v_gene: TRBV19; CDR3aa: ASRLLAGGNAGELF
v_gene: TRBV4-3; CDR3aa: ASSQDRGSNGPQH
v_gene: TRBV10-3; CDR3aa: AISEGTTRPEQY
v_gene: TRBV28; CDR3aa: ASSLAGRVSGANVLT
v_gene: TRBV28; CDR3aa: ASSLRGAYVHGYT
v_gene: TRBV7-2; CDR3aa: ASSLAGAGVVSYEQY
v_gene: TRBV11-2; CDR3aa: ASRRLAGGPYEQY
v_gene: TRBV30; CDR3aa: AWRTPGTGYNEQF
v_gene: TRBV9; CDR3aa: ASSVAGGTGELF
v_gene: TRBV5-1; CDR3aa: ASRSRLGRRPNEQF
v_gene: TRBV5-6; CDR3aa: ASSLSRGLNTEAF
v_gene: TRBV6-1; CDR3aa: ASSEESLLAGQETQY
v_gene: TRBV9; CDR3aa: ASSPLGQGAGELF
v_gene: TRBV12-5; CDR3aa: ASGRDRGNFHYGYT
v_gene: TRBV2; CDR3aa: ASSEDWTGQETQY
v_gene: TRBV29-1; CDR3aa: SVERGTSNEQF
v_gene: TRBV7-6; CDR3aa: ASSLPTGSEAF
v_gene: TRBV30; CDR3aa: AWSKVAGNNEQF
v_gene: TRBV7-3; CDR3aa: ASGLDTGNTGELF
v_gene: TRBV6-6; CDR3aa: ASSYPALGLNNEQF
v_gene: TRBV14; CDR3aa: ASSQDLGLAVNEQF
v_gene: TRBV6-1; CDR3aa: ASIPPGQGWDEQF
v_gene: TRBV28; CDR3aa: ASRGQGKSYGYT
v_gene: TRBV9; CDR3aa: ASSTPGTEDTGELF
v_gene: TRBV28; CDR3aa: ASSRGTGWGGELF
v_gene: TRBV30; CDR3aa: AWSVGAGANEKLF
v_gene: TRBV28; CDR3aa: ASSFPGTGNYEQY
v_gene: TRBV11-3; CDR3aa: ASSENREETQY
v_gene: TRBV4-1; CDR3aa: ASSRPPGTGLIYEQY
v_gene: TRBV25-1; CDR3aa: ASSQGPATEAF
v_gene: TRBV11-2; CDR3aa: ASSSGVGPEAF
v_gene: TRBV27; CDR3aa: ASKRLSSNQPQH
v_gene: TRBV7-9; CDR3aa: ASSLPSAAYNEQF
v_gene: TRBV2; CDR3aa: ASSGIGDRRTDTQY
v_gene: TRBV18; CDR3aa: ASSPPGTSGYNEQF
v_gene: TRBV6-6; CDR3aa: ASSYLGQGAYEQY
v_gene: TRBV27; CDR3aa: ASSLVADTQY
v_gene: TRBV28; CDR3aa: ASSFGGQDYGYT
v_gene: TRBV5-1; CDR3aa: ASSSGQGGSEQY
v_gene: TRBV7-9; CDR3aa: SSSFRREETYEQY
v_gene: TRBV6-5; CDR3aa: ASRVTGGGSYEQY
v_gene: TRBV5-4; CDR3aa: ASTPGGLETDTQY
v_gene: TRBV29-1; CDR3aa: SVSFSGANVLT